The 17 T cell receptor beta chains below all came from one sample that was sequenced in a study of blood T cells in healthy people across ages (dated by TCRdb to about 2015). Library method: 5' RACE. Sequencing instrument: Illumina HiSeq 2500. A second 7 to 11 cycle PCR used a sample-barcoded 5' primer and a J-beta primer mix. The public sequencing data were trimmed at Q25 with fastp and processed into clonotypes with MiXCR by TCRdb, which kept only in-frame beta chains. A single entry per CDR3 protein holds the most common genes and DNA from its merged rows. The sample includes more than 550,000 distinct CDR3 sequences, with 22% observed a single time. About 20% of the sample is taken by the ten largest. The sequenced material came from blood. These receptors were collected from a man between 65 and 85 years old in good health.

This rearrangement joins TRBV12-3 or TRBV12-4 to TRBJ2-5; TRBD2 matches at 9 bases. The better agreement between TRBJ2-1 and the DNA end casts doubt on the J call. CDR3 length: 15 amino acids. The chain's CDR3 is CASRRASGIRGEQFF. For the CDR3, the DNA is TGTGCCAGCAGGCGGGCTAGCGGGATTCGGGGTGAGCAGTTCTTC.

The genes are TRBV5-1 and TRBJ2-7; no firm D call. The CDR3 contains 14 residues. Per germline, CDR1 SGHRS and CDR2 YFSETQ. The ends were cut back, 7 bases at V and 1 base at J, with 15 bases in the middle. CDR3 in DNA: TGCGCCAGCCAGGCTCAGGCAGGTTCCTACGAGCAGTACGTC. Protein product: CASQAQAGSYEQYV.

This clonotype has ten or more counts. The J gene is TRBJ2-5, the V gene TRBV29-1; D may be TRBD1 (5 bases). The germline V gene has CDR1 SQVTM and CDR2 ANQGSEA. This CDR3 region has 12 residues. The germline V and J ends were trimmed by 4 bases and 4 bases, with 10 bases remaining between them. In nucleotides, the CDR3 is TGCAGCGTTGGCCAGGGTGGAGAGACCCAGTACTTC. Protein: CSVGQGGETQYF.

CDR3 protein: CSATGGDKNEQYF. CDR3 bases: TGCAGTGCTACAGGGGGCGATAAGAACGAGCAGTACTTC. The chain recombines TRBV20-1 with TRBJ2-1, with TRBD1 identical over 8 bases. The J call may be mistaken, given a closer DNA end match to TRBJ2-7. Looked up from germline, CDR1 is DFQATT and CDR2 is SNEGSKA (reference sequence). This CDR3 has 13 residues.

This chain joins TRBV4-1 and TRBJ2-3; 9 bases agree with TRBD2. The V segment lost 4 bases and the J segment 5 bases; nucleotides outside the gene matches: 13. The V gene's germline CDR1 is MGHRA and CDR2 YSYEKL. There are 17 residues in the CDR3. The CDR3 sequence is CASSLGTLGTSQDTQYF. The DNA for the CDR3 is TGCGCCAGCAGCCTCGGGACTTTGGGGACTAGCCAAGATACGCAGTATTTT.

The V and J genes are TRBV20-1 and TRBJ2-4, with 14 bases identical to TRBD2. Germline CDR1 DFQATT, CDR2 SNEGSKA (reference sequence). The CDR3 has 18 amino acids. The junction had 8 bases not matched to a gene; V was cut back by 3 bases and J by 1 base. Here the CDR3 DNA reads TGCAGTGCTAGCGGGACTAGCGGGAGCCAAGGGGCCAAAAACATTCAGTACTTC. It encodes CSASGTSGSQGAKNIQYF.

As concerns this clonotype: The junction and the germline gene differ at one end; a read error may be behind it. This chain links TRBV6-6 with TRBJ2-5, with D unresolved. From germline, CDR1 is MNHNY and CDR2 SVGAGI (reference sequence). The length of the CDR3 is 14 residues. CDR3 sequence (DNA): TGTGCCAGCAGTCAAATACAGACGCGAGAGGCCCAGTACTTC. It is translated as CASSQIQTREAQYF.

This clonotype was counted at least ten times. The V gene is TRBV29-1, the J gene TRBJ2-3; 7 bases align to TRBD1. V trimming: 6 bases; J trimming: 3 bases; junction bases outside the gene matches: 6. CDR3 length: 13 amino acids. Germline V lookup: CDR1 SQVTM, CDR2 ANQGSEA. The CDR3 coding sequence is TGCAGCGTAGATGACAGGGTAACAGATACGCAGTATTTT. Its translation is CSVDDRVTDTQYF.

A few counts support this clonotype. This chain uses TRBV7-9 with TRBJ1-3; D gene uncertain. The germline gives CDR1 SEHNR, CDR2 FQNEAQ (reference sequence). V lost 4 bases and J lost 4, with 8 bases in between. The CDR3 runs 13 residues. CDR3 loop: CASSWAGGNTIYF. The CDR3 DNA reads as TGTGCCAGCAGCTGGGCAGGCGGAAACACCATATATTTT.

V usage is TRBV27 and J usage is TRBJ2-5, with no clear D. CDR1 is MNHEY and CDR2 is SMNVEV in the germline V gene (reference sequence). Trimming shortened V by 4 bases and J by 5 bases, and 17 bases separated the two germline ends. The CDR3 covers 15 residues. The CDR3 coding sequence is TGTGCCAGCAGTTCTCAACGGGCAATTTGGGAGACCCAGTACTTC. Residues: CASSSQRAIWETQYF.

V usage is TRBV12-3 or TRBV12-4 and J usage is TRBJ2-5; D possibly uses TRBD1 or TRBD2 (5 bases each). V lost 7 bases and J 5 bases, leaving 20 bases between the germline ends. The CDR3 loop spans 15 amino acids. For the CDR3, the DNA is TGTGCCAGCACCAACAATCAGGGCGGGCAGGAGACCCAGTACTTC. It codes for CASTNNQGGQETQYF.

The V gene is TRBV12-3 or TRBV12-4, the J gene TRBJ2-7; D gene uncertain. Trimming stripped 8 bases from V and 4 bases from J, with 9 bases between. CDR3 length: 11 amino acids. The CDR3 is CASGPRYEQYF. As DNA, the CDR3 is TGTGCCAGCGGACCACGGTACGAGCAGTACTTC.

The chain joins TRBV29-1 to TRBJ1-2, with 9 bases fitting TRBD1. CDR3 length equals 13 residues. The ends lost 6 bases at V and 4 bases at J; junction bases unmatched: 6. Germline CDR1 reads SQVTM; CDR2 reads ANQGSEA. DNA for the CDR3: TGCAGCGTCCCACCGGGACAGGGCTATGGCTACACCTTC. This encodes CSVPPGQGYGYTF.

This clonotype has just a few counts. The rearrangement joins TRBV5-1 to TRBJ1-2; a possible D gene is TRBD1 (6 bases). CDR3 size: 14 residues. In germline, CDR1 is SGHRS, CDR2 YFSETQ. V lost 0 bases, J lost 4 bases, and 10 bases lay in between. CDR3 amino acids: CASSLEGDSYGYTF. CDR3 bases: TGCGCCAGCAGCTTGGAGGGGGACTCCTATGGCTACACCTTC.

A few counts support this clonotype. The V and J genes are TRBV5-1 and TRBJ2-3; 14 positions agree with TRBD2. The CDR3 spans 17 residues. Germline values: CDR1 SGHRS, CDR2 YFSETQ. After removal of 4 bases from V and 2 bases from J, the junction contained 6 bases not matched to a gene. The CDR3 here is CASSPGLAGGPTDTQYF. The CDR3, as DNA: TGCGCCAGCAGCCCTGGACTAGCGGGGGGACCCACAGATACGCAGTATTTT.

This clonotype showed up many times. The CDR3 nucleotides are TGTGCCAGCAGCTTAGGGACAGGTACGCTGAACACTGAAGCTTTCTTT. This sequence encodes CASSLGTGTLNTEAFF. This sequence joins TRBV7-8 and TRBJ1-1, with 7 nucleotides matching TRBD1. Germline lookup yields CDR1 SGHVS and CDR2 FQNEAQ. The CDR3 runs to 16 residues. Unmatched junction bases numbered 5, after V lost 1 base and J lost 0 bases.

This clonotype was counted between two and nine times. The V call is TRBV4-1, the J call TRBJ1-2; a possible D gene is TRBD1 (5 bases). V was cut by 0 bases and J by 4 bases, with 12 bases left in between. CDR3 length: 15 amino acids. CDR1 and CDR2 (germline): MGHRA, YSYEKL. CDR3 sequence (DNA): TGCGCCAGCAGCCAAGAGGAGGGGATGCCCTATGGCTACACCTTC. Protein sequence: CASSQEEGMPYGYTF.